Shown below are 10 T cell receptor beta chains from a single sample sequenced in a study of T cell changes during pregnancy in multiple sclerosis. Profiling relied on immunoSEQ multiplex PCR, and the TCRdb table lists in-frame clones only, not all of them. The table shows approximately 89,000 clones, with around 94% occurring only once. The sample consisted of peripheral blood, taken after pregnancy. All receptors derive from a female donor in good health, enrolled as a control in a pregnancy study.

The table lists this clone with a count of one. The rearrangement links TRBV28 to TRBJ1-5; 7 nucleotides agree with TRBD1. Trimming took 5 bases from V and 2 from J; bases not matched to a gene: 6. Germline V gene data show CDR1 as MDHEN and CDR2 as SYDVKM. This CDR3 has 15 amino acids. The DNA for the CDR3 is TGTGCCAGCAGTGCCTCAGGACAGGGCAATCAGCCCCAGCATTTT. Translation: CASSASGQGNQPQHF.

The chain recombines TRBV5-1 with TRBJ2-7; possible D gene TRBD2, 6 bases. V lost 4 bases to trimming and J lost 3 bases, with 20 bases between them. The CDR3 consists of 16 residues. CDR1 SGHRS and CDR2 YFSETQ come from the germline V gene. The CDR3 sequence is CASSIAVGRDRYEQYF. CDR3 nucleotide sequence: TGCGCCAGCAGCATAGCCGTGGGGCGGGACCGCTACGAGCAGTACTTC.

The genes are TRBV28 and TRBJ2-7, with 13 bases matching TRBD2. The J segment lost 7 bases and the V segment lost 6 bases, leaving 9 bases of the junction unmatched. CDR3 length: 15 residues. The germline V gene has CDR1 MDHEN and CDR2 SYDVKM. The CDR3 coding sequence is TGTGCCAGCAGCTCCGGGACTAGCGGGAAATGGGAGCAGTACTTC. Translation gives CASSSGTSGKWEQYF.

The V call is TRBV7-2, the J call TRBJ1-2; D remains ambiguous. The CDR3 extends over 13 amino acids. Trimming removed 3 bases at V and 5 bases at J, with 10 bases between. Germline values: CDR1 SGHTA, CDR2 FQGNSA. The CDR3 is CASSFSSTYGYTF. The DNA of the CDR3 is TGTGCCAGCAGCTTTTCATCCACTTATGGCTACACCTTC.

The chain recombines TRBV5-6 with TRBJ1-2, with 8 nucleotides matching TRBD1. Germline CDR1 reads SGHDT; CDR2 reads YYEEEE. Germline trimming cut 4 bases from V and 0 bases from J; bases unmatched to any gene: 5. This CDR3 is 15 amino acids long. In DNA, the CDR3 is TGTGCCAGCAGCCTGGGACAGGTTACTAACTATGGCTACACCTTC. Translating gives CASSLGQVTNYGYTF.

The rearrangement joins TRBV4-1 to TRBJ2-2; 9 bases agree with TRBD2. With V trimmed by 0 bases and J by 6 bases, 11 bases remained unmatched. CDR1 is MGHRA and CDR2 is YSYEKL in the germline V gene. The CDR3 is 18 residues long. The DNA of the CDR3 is TGCGCCAGCAGCCAAGAAAGGGTTCTAGCGGGAAGGGCCGGGGAGCTGTTTTTT. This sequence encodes CASSQERVLAGRAGELFF.

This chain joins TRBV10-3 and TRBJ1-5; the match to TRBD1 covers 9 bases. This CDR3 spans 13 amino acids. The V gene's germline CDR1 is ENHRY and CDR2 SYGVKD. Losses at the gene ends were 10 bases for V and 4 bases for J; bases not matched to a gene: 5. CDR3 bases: TGTGCCACCGCCGGGACAGGGAATCAGCCCCAGCATTTT. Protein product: CATAGTGNQPQHF.

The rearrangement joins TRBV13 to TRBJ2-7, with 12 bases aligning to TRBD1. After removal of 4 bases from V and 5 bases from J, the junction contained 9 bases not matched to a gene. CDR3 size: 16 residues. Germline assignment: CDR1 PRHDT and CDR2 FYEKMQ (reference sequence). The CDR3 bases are TGTGCCAGCAGCTCGCGGGGGACAGGGGGCTTCAACGAGCAGTACTTC. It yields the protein CASSSRGTGGFNEQYF. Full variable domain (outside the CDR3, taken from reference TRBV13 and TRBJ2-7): AAGVIQSPRHLIKEKRETATLKCYPIPRHDTVYWYQQGPGQDPQFLISFYEKMQSDKGSIPDRFSAQQFSDYHSELNMSSLELGDSALYFCASSSRGTGGFNEQYFGPGTRLTVT.

The CDR3 reads CASSPLAGNPTDTQYF. For the CDR3, the DNA is TGTGCCAGCAGTCCACTAGCGGGAAATCCTACAGATACGCAGTATTTT. The chain links TRBV27 to TRBJ2-3; 10 nucleotides match TRBD2. The CDR3 is 16 amino acids. Trimming cost V 5 bases and J 3 bases; bases outside gene matches: 8. Germline V gene lookup returns CDR1 MNHEY and CDR2 SMNVEV (reference sequence).

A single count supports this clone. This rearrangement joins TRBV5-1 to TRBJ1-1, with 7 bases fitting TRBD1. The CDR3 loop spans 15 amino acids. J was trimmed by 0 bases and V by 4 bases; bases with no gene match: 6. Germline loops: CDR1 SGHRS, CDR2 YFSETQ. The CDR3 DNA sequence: TGCGCCAGCAGCGGGGGACAGACGATGAACACTGAAGCTTTCTTT. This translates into CASSGGQTMNTEAFF.